These T cell receptor beta chains were read from a single sample in a study of OX40 agonist ivuxolimab in advanced cancers. Produced via immunoSEQ multiplex PCR; TCRdb's table is partial and in-frame only. In the table there are tens of thousands of clones, about 90% of which are singletons. Sequencing was performed on CD4+ or CD8+ T cells sorted from blood, taken in a trial of the OX40 agonist ivuxolimab. Receptor source: an adult with an advanced solid tumor such as melanoma, head and neck, liver or kidney cancer. The CDR3 runs from the conserved cysteine through the conserved F or W. A D gene is named only where the DNA matches it firmly. Size tells how often a clone was seen (once, few, many) or the class of an expanded clone, and some rows leave it out.

>NA|NA|TRBV6-5|13|TRBJ1-6
CASSSADNSPLHF
TGTGCCAGCAGTTCGGCCGATAATTCACCCCTCCACTTT
>NA|TRBD2|TRBV4-1|16|TRBJ2-5
CASSQVPLAGEETQYF
TGCGCCAGCAGCCAAGTCCCGCTAGCGGGAGAAGAGACCCAGTACTTC
>NA|TRBD2|TRBV5-1|13|TRBJ2-1
CASSTSGNNEQFF
TGCGCCAGCTCGACTAGCGGGAACAATGAGCAGTTCTTC
>once|TRBD1|TRBV28|15|TRBJ1-5
CASSLGGGEFQPQHF
TGTGCCAGCAGTTTAGGAGGGGGCGAGTTTCAGCCCCAGCATTTT
>NA|TRBD2|TRBV10-3|12|TRBJ2-1
CAISESAGVQFF
TGTGCCATCAGTGAATCGGCGGGAGTACAGTTCTTC
>NA|NA|TRBV7-2|13|TRBJ1-6
CASSLEGQRALHF
TGTGCCAGCAGCTTAGAGGGACAAAGGGCCCTCCACTTT
>NA|NA|TRBV4-2|13|TRBJ2-7
CASSQDPPYEQYF
TGTGCCAGCAGCCAAGATCCACCTTACGAGCAGTACTTC
>NA|NA|TRBV5-6|13|TRBJ1-2
CASSFAGAFGYTF
TGTGCCAGCAGCTTCGCAGGGGCGTTTGGCTACACCTTC
>NA|NA|TRBV7-3|15|TRBJ1-2
CASSLDGGADYGYTF
TGTGCCAGCAGCTTAGACGGGGGGGCAGACTATGGCTACACCTTC
>once|NA|TRBV30|11|TRBJ2-3
CAWGVRDTQYF
TGTGCCTGGGGCGTAAGAGATACGCAGTATTTT
>few|NA|TRBV2|13|TRBJ1-5
CASSEARLQPQHF
TGTGCCAGCAGTGAAGCGCGCTTACAGCCCCAGCATTTT
>NA|NA|TRBV19|14|TRBJ2-2
CASKAQPSGGELFF
TGTGCCAGTAAAGCCCAGCCGTCTGGCGGGGAGCTGTTTTTT
>NA|TRBD1|TRBV7-3|15|TRBJ2-1
CASSLSGQGGLEQFF
TGTGCCAGCAGCTTATCGGGACAGGGTGGGCTTGAGCAGTTCTTC
>NA|TRBD1|TRBV28|15|TRBJ1-5
CASSVPGTGMQPQHF
TGTGCCAGCAGTGTCCCCGGGACAGGGATGCAGCCCCAGCATTTT
>NA|TRBD1|TRBV9|16|TRBJ2-7
CASSVAPGQGTHEQYF
TGTGCCAGCAGCGTAGCCCCGGGACAGGGGACGCACGAGCAGTACTTC
>NA|TRBD1|TRBV6-6|14|TRBJ2-1
CASSEGQIYNEQFF
TGTGCCAGCAGCGAGGGACAGATCTACAATGAGCAGTTCTTC
>NA|NA|TRBV14|14|TRBJ2-7
CASSRWGRDYEQYF
TGTGCCAGCAGCCGATGGGGAAGGGACTACGAGCAGTACTTC
>NA|NA|TRBV15|18|TRBJ2-1
CATSRELALRRTRNEQFF
TGTGCCACCAGCAGAGAACTAGCCCTCCGCCGGACAAGAAATGAGCAGTTCTTC
>NA|TRBD1|TRBV2|16|TRBJ1-2
CASSVIRGQGDYGYTF
TGTGCCAGCAGTGTTATAAGGGGACAGGGAGACTATGGCTACACCTTC
>NA|NA|TRBV6-6|15|TRBJ1-1
CASSYGDKINTEAFF
TGCGCCAGCAGTTACGGGGACAAGATCAACACTGAAGCTTTCTTT
>once|NA|TRBV5-4|16|TRBJ1-3
CASSLRRPGSGNTIYF
TGTGCCAGCAGCTTGAGACGGCCCGGCTCTGGAAACACCATATATTTT
>NA|NA|TRBV19|16|TRBJ2-2
CASSIPGQGRNGELFF
TGTGCCAGTAGTATCCCGGGGCAGGGCCGGAACGGGGAGCTGTTTTTT
>NA|NA|TRBV11-2|12|TRBJ2-5
CASSSLSETQYF
TGTGCCAGCAGCTCCCTTTCGGAGACCCAGTACTTC
>NA|NA|TRBV7-9|15|TRBJ2-3
CASSPEAATTDTQYF
TGTGCCAGCAGCCCCGAGGCAGCCACCACAGATACGCAGTATTTT
>NA|NA|TRBV20-1|11|TRBJ2-1
CSASPGNEQFF
TGCAGTGCTAGTCCGGGCAATGAGCAGTTCTTC
>NA|NA|TRBV5-6|15|TRBJ2-7
CASSRPEAALHEQYF
TGTGCCAGCAGCCGTCCCGAGGCCGCCTTACACGAGCAGTACTTC
>NA|NA|TRBV28|13|TRBJ2-7
CASSLLTRTEQYF
TGTGCCAGCAGTTTGTTAACTAGGACCGAGCAGTACTTC